This paragraph covers one T cell receptor (beta chain) sequence. These data come from a study of blood T cell repertoires in COVID-19. Recovered status in Cohort 3 required two negative PCRs, clearance, or symptom resolution. Clones were read by immunoSEQ multiplex PCR, and TCRdb kept only the in-frame ones, dropping some. Among 150,000 to 200,000 clones listed, 60% to 80% were seen once. This CDR3 is 13 amino acids long. The germline V gene has CDR1 MNHEY and CDR2 SMNVEV (reference sequence). V was cut by 5 bases and J by 8 bases, with 15 bases left in between. The sample was PBMCs or T cells enriched from blood (not recorded which). V gene TRBV27 combines with J gene TRBJ1-2; no clear D gene. This sequence was found in a woman in her forties or fifties who had recovered from COVID-19. The CDR3, as DNA: TGTGCCAGCAGTCGTCCAGGCTTAGTAGGCTACACCTTC. It translates to CASSRPGLVGYTF.